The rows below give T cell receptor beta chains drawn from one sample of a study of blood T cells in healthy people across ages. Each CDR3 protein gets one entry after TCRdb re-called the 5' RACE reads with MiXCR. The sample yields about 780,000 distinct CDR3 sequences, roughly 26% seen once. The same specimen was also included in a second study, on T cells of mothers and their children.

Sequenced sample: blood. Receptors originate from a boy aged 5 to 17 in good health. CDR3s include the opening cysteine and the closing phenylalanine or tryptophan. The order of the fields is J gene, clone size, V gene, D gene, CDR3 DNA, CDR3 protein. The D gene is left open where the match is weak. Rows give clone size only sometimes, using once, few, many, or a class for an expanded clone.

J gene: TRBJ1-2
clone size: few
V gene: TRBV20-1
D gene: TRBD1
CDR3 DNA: TGCAATCCGGGACAGGGTAGGGATGGCTACACCTTC
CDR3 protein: CNPGQGRDGYTF

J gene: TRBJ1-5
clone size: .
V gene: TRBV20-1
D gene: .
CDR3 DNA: TGCAGTGCTAGAGATTCCCCGAAGGGGGAGCCCCAGCATTTT
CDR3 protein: CSARDSPKGEPQHF

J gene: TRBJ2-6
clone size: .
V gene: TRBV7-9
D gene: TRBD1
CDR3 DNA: TGTGCCAGCAGCTCCTGGACAGGGGGCGCTGGGGCCAACGTCCTGACTTTC
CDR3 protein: CASSSWTGGAGANVLTF

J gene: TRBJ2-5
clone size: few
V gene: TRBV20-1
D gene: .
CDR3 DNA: TGCAGCGGGCGACCACCCGGCGGGACCCAGTACTTC
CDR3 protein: CSGRPPGGTQYF

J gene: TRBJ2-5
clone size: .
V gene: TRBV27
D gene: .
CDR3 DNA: TGTGCCAGCAGTTTATCGGGACGGTACCAAGAGACCCAGTACTTC
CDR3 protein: CASSLSGRYQETQYF

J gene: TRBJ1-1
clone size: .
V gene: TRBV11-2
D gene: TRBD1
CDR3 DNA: TGTGCCAGCAGGACTTACGACAGGGAGAACACTGAAGCTTTCTTT
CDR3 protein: CASRTYDRENTEAFF

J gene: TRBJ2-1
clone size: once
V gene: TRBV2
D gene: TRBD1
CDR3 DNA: TGTGCCAACAGATTCGGGACAGGGGGCAATGAGCAGTTCTTC
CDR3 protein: CANRFGTGGNEQFF

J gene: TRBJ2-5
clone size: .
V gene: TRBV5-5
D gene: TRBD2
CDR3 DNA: TGTGCCAGCAGCTTAATAGCGGGAAAACAAGAGACCCAGTACTTC
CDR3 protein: CASSLIAGKQETQYF

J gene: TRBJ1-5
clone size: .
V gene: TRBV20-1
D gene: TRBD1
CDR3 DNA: TGCAGTGCTAGGGACAGGGACCATAATCAGCCCCAGCATTTT
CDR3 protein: CSARDRDHNQPQHF

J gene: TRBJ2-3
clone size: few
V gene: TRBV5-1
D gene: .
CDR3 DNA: TGCGCCAGCAGCTTGACCGGGACTCCGGGAACCCCCACAGATACGCAGTATTTT
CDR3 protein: CASSLTGTPGTPTDTQYF